This TCR beta chain emerged from a study of monozygotic twins with cystic fibrosis. Broader study findings: Clonality was generally low (median roughly 0.01), higher in the most severe patients. J usage was most co-twin-similar in 8 of 16 pairs, V in 13.

TCRdb keeps only in-frame clones here, not all; method: immunoSEQ multiplex PCR. Of about 36,000 clones detected, 84% appear once; the ten largest clones hold around 1.5%. This clone was detected a few times. Its antigen is unidentified. The sample taken for sequencing was blood. The receptor's source is a girl aged 2 to 9 with cystic fibrosis.

The CDR3 spells CASRAGGNGNQPQHF. CDR3 DNA: TGTGCCAGCAGGGCGGGGGGTAATGGCAATCAGCCCCAGCATTTT. The chain links TRBV27 to TRBJ1-5, with D maybe TRBD1 (5 bases). The CDR3 is made up of 15 amino acids. Trimming stripped 6 bases from V and 2 bases from J, with 14 bases between. Germline values: CDR1 MNHEY, CDR2 SMNVEV (reference sequence).